A single sample gave rise to the 3 T cell receptor beta chains below, sequenced in a study of OX40 agonist ivuxolimab in advanced cancers. The repertoire was sequenced with immunoSEQ multiplex PCR; TCRdb's copy has only in-frame clones and lacks some. Here the sample spans approximately 86,000 clones, 86% being singletons. The sequenced sample was CD4+ or CD8+ T cells sorted from blood, obtained in a trial of the OX40 agonist ivuxolimab. All receptors derive from an adult with an advanced solid tumor such as melanoma, head and neck, liver or kidney cancer.

This chain connects TRBV7-9 to TRBJ1-3; possible D gene TRBD1, 5 bases. Germline V gives CDR1 SEHNR, CDR2 FQNEAQ (reference sequence). V lost 4 bases, J lost 0 bases, and 7 bases lay in between. The CDR3 extends over 14 amino acids. CDR3 protein: CASSWGDSGNTIYF. In DNA form, the CDR3 reads TGTGCCAGCAGCTGGGGGGACTCTGGAAACACCATATATTTT.

The chain couples TRBV29-1 to TRBJ2-5; D is unclear. The CDR3 is 14 amino acids. Looked up from germline, CDR1 is SQVTM and CDR2 is ANQGSEA. V was pared by 7 bases and J by 1 base, with 16 bases between. CDR3 sequence reads: CSASRLGGQETQYF. DNA of the CDR3: TGCAGCGCCTCCAGATTGGGTGGCCAAGAGACCCAGTACTTC.

The rearrangement links TRBV5-4 to TRBJ1-1; no firm D call. V was pared by 4 bases and J by 1 base, with 14 bases between. CDR3 length equals 15 residues. In germline, CDR1 is SGHNT, CDR2 YYREEE (reference sequence). Here the CDR3 reads CASSRPPGENTEAFF. In nucleotides, the CDR3 is TGTGCCAGCAGCCGGCCACCTGGGGAGAACACTGAAGCTTTCTTT.